Listed below are T cell receptor beta chains from one sample, sequenced in a study of blood T cell repertoires in COVID-19. The table came from immunoSEQ multiplex PCR; TCRdb's copy has only in-frame clones and leaves some out. The table shows about 240,000 clones, with 85% occurring only once. Sequences were obtained from peripheral blood. The source is a man aged 50 to 59 with COVID-19, enrolled during active disease. The CDR3 runs from the conserved cysteine through the conserved F or W. D genes are given only for firm matches. Clone size appears in some rows only: once, few, many, or a class for an expanded clone.

>-|TRBV5-5|-|TRBJ2-1
TGTGCCAGCAGCCCGGGGTGGACGGGTACAAATGAGCAGTTCTTC
CASSPGWTGTNEQFF
>-|TRBV7-2|-|TRBJ2-1
TGTGCCAGCAGCTTGAACCGGGGGGCCTCCTACAATGAGCAGTTCTTC
CASSLNRGASYNEQFF
>TRBD1|TRBV2|-|TRBJ1-5
TGTGCCAGCAGCTACAGGGGCGGAAGCAATCAGCCCCAGCATTTT
CASSYRGGSNQPQHF
>TRBD1|TRBV6-5|-|TRBJ2-5
TGTGCCAGCAGTACTTACAGGGGAGAGACCCAGTACTTC
CASSTYRGETQYF
>-|TRBV14|-|TRBJ2-7
TGTGCCAGCAGCCAAGAAGCAGACTATTTTGCCGAGCAGTACTTC
CASSQEADYFAEQYF
>-|TRBV12-3/TRBV12-4|-|TRBJ1-2
TGTGCCAGCACCCAGGCAGGGAATGGCTACACCTTC
CASTQAGNGYTF
>-|TRBV24-1|-|TRBJ2-6
TGTGCCACCAGTGATGAGAAGATCTCTGGGGCCAACGTCCTGACTTTC
CATSDEKISGANVLTF
>TRBD1|TRBV25-1|-|TRBJ2-1
TGTGCCAGTGTACAGGGGGGATCCTACAATGAGCAGTTCTTC
CASVQGGSYNEQFF
>TRBD1|TRBV30|-|TRBJ1-4
TGTGCCTGGAGTGTCAACAGGGGTGAAAATGAAAAACTGTTTTTT
CAWSVNRGENEKLFF
>TRBD2|TRBV6-6|-|TRBJ2-5
TGTGCCAGCAGTTCGACTAGCTGGGAGACCCAGTACTTC
CASSSTSWETQYF
>-|TRBV7-9|-|TRBJ2-3
TGTGCCAGCAGCTTATATGGGCCCACAGATACGCAGTATTTT
CASSLYGPTDTQYF
>TRBD1|TRBV5-1|-|TRBJ1-5
TGCGCCAGCAGCCCGACAGGGGATCAGCCCCAGCATTTT
CASSPTGDQPQHF
>-|TRBV13|-|TRBJ2-7
TGTGCCAGCAGCCAAACCTCAGACTACGAGCAGTACTTC
CASSQTSDYEQYF
>-|TRBV3-1/TRBV3-2|-|TRBJ2-7
TGTGCCAGCAGCCCCAATCAACTAGTCGAGCAGTACTTC
CASSPNQLVEQYF
>TRBD2|TRBV5-4|few|TRBJ2-1
TGTGCCAGCAGCTTGAGGGCTAGCGGGATGCAGTTCTTC
CASSLRASGMQFF
>TRBD1|TRBV23-1|-|TRBJ1-2
TGCGCCAGCAGTCCAACCCGGGACAGGGCGAGCTATGGCTACACCTTC
CASSPTRDRASYGYTF
>TRBD2|TRBV5-1|-|TRBJ2-1
TGCGCCAGCAGCTTCACTAGCGGGGGGACCTACAATGAGCAGTTCTTC
CASSFTSGGTYNEQFF
>TRBD1|TRBV9|-|TRBJ1-2
TGTGCCAGCAGCGTCGGGACAGGGGGTACAGGTGGCTACACCTTC
CASSVGTGGTGGYTF
>-|TRBV2|-|TRBJ2-2
TGTGCCAGCAGTGTATTAAGGGGGAAGAACACCGGGGAGCTGTTTTTT
CASSVLRGKNTGELFF
>-|TRBV18|-|TRBJ2-7
TGTGCCAGCTCACTGCTACTGGGACAAGCTACCTACGAGCAGTACTTC
CASSLLLGQATYEQYF
>-|TRBV6-6|few|TRBJ1-2
TGTGCCAGCAGGCTGGGGGCTGGCTACACCTTC
CASRLGAGYTF
>TRBD2|TRBV28|-|TRBJ2-3
TGTGCCAGCAGTTTAGACTGGCGTCCTCGGACTAGTGGAACAGATACGCAGTATTTT
CASSLDWRPRTSGTDTQYF
>-|TRBV19|-|TRBJ1-4
TGTGCCAGTAGTATGGTCCAAGCGTCTAATGAAAAACTGTTTTTT
CASSMVQASNEKLFF
>-|TRBV7-2|-|TRBJ2-2
TGTGCCAGCAGCTTAGTGCGGGACCCCGGGGAGCTGTTTTTT
CASSLVRDPGELFF
>TRBD1|TRBV3-1/TRBV3-2|-|TRBJ1-5
TGTGCCAGCAGCCCACAGGGGAATCAGCCCCAGCATTTT
CASSPQGNQPQHF
>-|TRBV9|-|TRBJ2-7
TGTGCCAGCAGCGTAGCCCCAAACGGGGACTCGTACTTC
CASSVAPNGDSYF
>-|TRBV9|few|TRBJ1-2
TGTGCCAGCAGCGTTTCAGGGTACGGTGGCTACACCTTC
CASSVSGYGGYTF
>-|TRBV2|-|TRBJ1-2
TGTGCCAGCAGTGAAGCAGGGGGAAGCTATGGCTACACCTTC
CASSEAGGSYGYTF
>-|TRBV3-1/TRBV3-2|once|TRBJ2-7
TGTGCCAGCAGCCAAGTCCACTACGAGCAGTACTTC
CASSQVHYEQYF
>-|TRBV3-1/TRBV3-2|-|TRBJ2-1
TGTGCCAGCAGTCGGACTGCCAGCTCCTACAATGAGCAGTTCTTC
CASSRTASSYNEQFF
>TRBD1|TRBV29-1|-|TRBJ1-2
TGCAGCGTTGAAGGGACAGGGGGTATCGGCTATGGCTACACCTTC
CSVEGTGGIGYGYTF
>TRBD2|TRBV6-4|-|TRBJ2-2
TGTGCCAGCAGTGAGGTAGCGGGGGAAACCGGGGAGCTGTTTTTT
CASSEVAGETGELFF
>-|TRBV27|-|TRBJ2-5
TGTGCCAGCAGTTTATTGGAAGGGGGGGGGACCCAGTACTTC
CASSLLEGGGTQYF
>-|TRBV28|-|TRBJ2-5
TGTGCCAGCAGTTTAGAGGATCAAGGGGGTCAGGAGACCCAGTACTTC
CASSLEDQGGQETQYF
>-|TRBV27|-|TRBJ2-1
TGTGCCAGCAGTACTAGCTTAATAGGATACAATGAGCAGTTCTTC
CASSTSLIGYNEQFF
>-|TRBV18|-|TRBJ2-7
TGTGCCAGCTCATTTGGGCAGACCTACGAGCAGTACTTC
CASSFGQTYEQYF
>-|TRBV19|-|TRBJ2-3
TGTGCCAGTAGTTCGGTAAGGAGGGGCCGCCTCGTTGATGCGCAGTATTTT
CASSSVRRGRLVDAQYF
>TRBD2|TRBV4-3|once|TRBJ2-7
TGCGCCAGCAGCCACCGGGGACTAGCGAGCTACGAGCAGTACTTC
CASSHRGLASYEQYF
>TRBD1|TRBV25-1|-|TRBJ1-2
TGTGCCAGCAGTGAATTAGGACTGGGACAGGGACTAAATGGCTACACCTTC
CASSELGLGQGLNGYTF
>-|TRBV5-1|-|TRBJ1-1
TGCGCCAGCAGCTTCGACAGGCCCCCAGACGCTGAAGCTTTCTTT
CASSFDRPPDAEAFF
>TRBD1|TRBV2|-|TRBJ1-1
TGTGCCAGCAGTGTTGGACAGGGAATTATTGAAGCTTTCTTT
CASSVGQGIIEAFF
>TRBD1|TRBV6-5|few|TRBJ2-7
TGTGCCAGCAGCCGGGACAGGGGGCCCTCCTACGAGCAGTACTTC
CASSRDRGPSYEQYF
>TRBD2|TRBV28|-|TRBJ2-2
TGTGCCAGCAGCAGCGGGACTAGACACACCGGGGAGCTGTTTTTT
CASSSGTRHTGELFF
>TRBD1|TRBV5-6|-|TRBJ1-2
TGTGCCAGCAGCTGCACACCGGGACAGGAGAACTATGGCTACACCTTC
CASSCTPGQENYGYTF
>-|TRBV5-1|-|TRBJ2-5
TGCGCCAGCAGCACAACAGGGTTGGAGACCCAGTACTTC
CASSTTGLETQYF
>-|TRBV5-8|-|TRBJ1-1
TGTGCCAGCAGCTTGGGGGCGGGGGGCACTGAAGCTTTCTTT
CASSLGAGGTEAFF